The source of this TCR beta chain is a study of cytomegalovirus exposure and HLA in healthy donors (dated by TCRdb to the late 2010s). The study in broad terms: According to an earlier analysis of 550 to 700 of the donors, about 179 million T cells yielded roughly 110 million unique TCR beta sequences and roughly 280 Gb of sequence data. An early release that covered some 640 HLA-typed donors contained approximately 300 gigabases of sequencing data and tens of millions of unique TCR sequences. The genetic ancestry cluster associated with self-reported Caucasian donors included approximately 85% of the 398 genotyped donors. The study aimed to test whether signatures of past pathogen exposure could be identified by cataloging public T cell receptors. The study used immunosequencing to profile the T cell repertoires of approximately 630 subjects and linked those repertoires to cytomegalovirus serostatus. In addition to the first cohort of about 650 subjects, a separate validation cohort of 120 different subjects was used. To predict cytomegalovirus infection status, the study combined high-throughput TCR immunosequencing, statistical association of individual TCRs with disease status, and machine learning. A later analysis re-examined previously published TCR beta repertoires from about 700 donors and added high-resolution HLA genotyping to investigate patterns of TCR occurrence. The later analysis used no new phenotypic data to find candidate immune exposures, relying instead on TCR beta sequences and their occurrence across donors. An earlier analysis of roughly 600 of the donors used high-throughput TCR beta sequencing to judge whether each TCR beta V gene segment behaved as functional or pseudogenic. Donor age, sex, ethnicity and CMV serostatus were compiled alongside the repertoire data. A later genetic analysis took genome-wide SNP genotypes for about three fifths of the 666 donors and used that subset as a discovery cohort. Every discovery cohort repertoire had been produced on one sequencing platform. Class I and class II HLA loci were covered by the typing at four-digit resolution. The number of typed donors differed by locus: about 620-640 for A, B, C, DRB1 and DQB1; 522 for DQA1; approximately 600 for DPA1; and around 490 for DPB1. Four to six DR-DQ haplotypes were handled as single units for association and clustering, since linkage in the cohort was strong. On average, roughly 240,000 unique TCR beta nucleotide sequences were sequenced per donor among 398 genotyped donors of the cohort, with 15% to 20% of those sequences being non-productive.

Details on this clone: Its antigen specificity is not known. Per-base quality was not reported, and no clone a single base away is much larger than it.

Trimming takes 0 bases from V and 2 bases from J, and the germline ends sit 10 bases apart. Including cysteine and phenylalanine, the CDR3 has 16 amino acids. The DNA shown is the 48-base CDR3, in frame from base 1. Results and caveats for the whole study, not just this receptor: When HLA alleles, especially DR and DQ, strongly co-occurred, attributing TCR associations to individual alleles was difficult. Most CMV-associated TCR beta chains appeared to be HLA-restricted in a later analysis, and the HLA associations seemed to be driven largely by CMV exposure. Specific HLA alleles were associated with some 15,000 TCR beta sequences at a false discovery rate of 0.05 in a later analysis. In a later analysis, HLA-associated TCR beta chains showed more clonal expansion and lower generation probabilities than non-associated chains that were equally common. A further reported finding was that TCR beta sequences accurately predicted the HLA-A and HLA-B alleles for most subjects in the first cohort. Because HLA typing was unavailable for some donors at each locus, only the typed subset was used in association tests. A later genetic analysis reported fewer N-insertions in productive TCRs among donors in an Asian-associated ancestry cluster than the roughly 670-donor mean. Because the 87-base-pair reads could not distinguish some IMGT-functional V segments, including TRBV6-2 and TRBV6-3, those segments were excluded. The classifier was reported to diagnose cytomegalovirus status with high specificity and sensitivity in both the original cohort and the validation cohort. A cluster of highly shared sequence variants was judged likely to be a technical artifact of the sequencing pipeline. Only TCR beta chains were sequenced in this cohort, and the absence of alpha or paired-chain data limited detectable features. In a later genetic analysis, a missense DCLRE1C variant was associated with V-gene and J-gene trimming of TCR beta chains, and the association was replicated in an independent cohort. For the cohort, immune exposure information was limited to CMV serostatus. Sequencing depth was assumed to be roughly uniform across donors in the presence/absence analyses, though that assumption may not hold. According to a later analysis, parvovirus B19, influenza, CMV and Epstein-Barr virus appeared linked to several top co-occurrence clusters. An earlier analysis of some 590 of the donors showed that most TCR beta V segments appeared in productive rearrangements either about 87% or about 30% of the time, which broadly matched IMGT annotations. Fewer than 20 rarely observed V segments, including chromosome 9 orphons, were excluded from the earlier analysis of approximately 500 of the donors because counts were too low. While some public TCRs were present in many individuals, most TCR sequences turned up only very rarely across donors. The authors suggested that the approach could potentially be extended to other disease states and immunological phenotypes. The study gave a list of under 200 TCR beta chains associated with cytomegalovirus. According to a later analysis, TCR association rates differed among HLA loci, with DRB1 alleles showing the most associated TCRs and HLA-C alleles showing the fewest. In vitro tests confirmed that three of the cytomegalovirus-associated TCR beta chains recognize cytomegalovirus antigens. Correlated functional status among segregating V segments might be attributable to linkage disequilibrium, but an unknown experimental factor could not be ruled out.

In total, roughly 670 healthy bone marrow donors made up the cohort. At the time of sampling, every cohort member was nominally healthy, though immune exposures that went unrecorded were likely present. The donor tested CMV seronegative and was one of the 352 seronegative cohort members. Each donor provided a peripheral blood sample, and peripheral blood mononuclear cells were used for TCR beta sequencing. Genomic DNA was extracted from the blood cell samples with the Qiagen DNeasy Blood Extraction Kit. The library was made by the immunoSEQ multiplex PCR assay. The multiplex PCR relied on a mix of 60 forward primers for TCR Vbeta segments and 13 reverse primers for TCR Jbeta segments. A multiplex PCR assay on genomic DNA amplified the CDR3 region of rearranged TCR beta genes. Amplified TCR beta libraries were sequenced as 87-base-pair reads on the Illumina HiSeq System. Turning to the authors' computational methods: A later analysis counted 65 million to 90 million unique TCR beta chains across the 700 or so repertoires, and roughly 9.9 million of these chains were shared by at least two donors. A nearest-neighbor algorithm error-corrected the raw reads and collapsed the reads into unique sequences, merging closely related sequences to remove PCR and sequencing errors. To assign V, D and J gene segments, CDR3 sequences were aligned to IMGT reference sequences. For a sequence to be retained, a match of at least six nucleotides was required to both a V gene segment and a J gene segment. A rearrangement counted as productive if the CDR3 had no stop codons and remained in frame with V and J, and every other rearrangement counted as non-productive. Following IMGT convention, CDR3 was defined as the stretch from the second conserved V-encoded cysteine up to the conserved J-encoded phenylalanine. The earlier analysis of about 610 of the donors excluded sequences that lacked an unambiguous match to a single V gene segment. In an earlier analysis of some 590 of the donors, V segments were called functional above 56.7% productive rearrangements and were called segregating when the between-donor standard deviation exceeded 5%. A statistical classification framework was built for diagnosing cytomegalovirus status from the catalog of TCR beta chain sequences. V and J gene assignment, in a later analysis, came from comparing TCR nucleotide sequences with IMGT/GENE-DB human TR gene sequences. A later analysis assigned CDR3 sequences and most-parsimonious VDJ recombination scenarios with the TCRdist pipeline. A later analysis defined each TCR beta chain by its CDR3 amino acid sequence plus V-gene family, and excluded reads lacking a unique V-gene family. A later analysis removed 600 or so highly shared, low-generation-probability nucleotide sequences to deal with suspected cross-contamination and a sequencing artifact. A later analysis calculated a clonal expansion index for each public chain from normalized within-repertoire ranks of inferred template counts. In a later analysis, generation probabilities were computed with a VDJ recombination model fitted to out-of-frame rearrangements, and the resulting probabilities were checked against IGoR. A later analysis scored TCR-TCR, TCR-HLA and TCR-CMV co-occurrence with hypergeometric tests, applying a repertoire-size bias correction to TCR pairs. A later analysis estimated false discovery rates by permuting HLA or CMV assignments 20 times. In a later analysis, co-occurring TCRs were grouped with DBSCAN, and TCRdist sequence similarity was added when clustering was performed within HLA-allele-positive subsets. Repertoires with fewer than 30,000 or more than 120,000 public chains were left out of co-occurrence clustering, as were about 5 repertoires with anomalous nucleotide sharing. TCRdb retrieved this table from immuneACCESS and kept in-frame rearrangements only. Not all clones are present; in checked studies, unresolved V genes account for under half, and no reason is known for the remainder. The V and J calls and clone size come from that table; D and trimming were worked out from the DNA. The sample table records more than 90,000 clones; 60% to 85% of these occur just once. Of the sample, more than 9% falls within the top ten clones.

Sequenced: PBMCs. The rearranged segments are TRBV23-1 and TRBJ2-2; the D gene is not confidently resolved. TRBV23-1 is an ORF; its function is uncertain. This clonotype was obtained from a man aged 50 to 59 in good health and CMV-seronegative. The CDR3 reads CASSQSLTDNTGELFF. The DNA sequence reads TGCGCCAGCAGTCAATCGTTAACAGACAACACCGGGGAGCTGTTTTTT.